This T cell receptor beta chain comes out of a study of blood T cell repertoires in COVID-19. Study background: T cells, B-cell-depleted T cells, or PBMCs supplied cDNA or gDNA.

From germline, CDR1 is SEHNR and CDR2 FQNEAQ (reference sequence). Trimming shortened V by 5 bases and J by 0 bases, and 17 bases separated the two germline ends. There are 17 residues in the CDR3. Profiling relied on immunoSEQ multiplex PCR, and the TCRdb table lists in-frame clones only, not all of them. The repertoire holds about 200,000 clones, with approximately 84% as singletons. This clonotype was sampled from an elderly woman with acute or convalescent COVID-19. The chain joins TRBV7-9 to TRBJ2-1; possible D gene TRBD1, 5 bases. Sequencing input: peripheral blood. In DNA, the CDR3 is TGTGCCAGCAGCCCACCTACCGGACAACACTCCTACAATGAGCAGTTCTTC. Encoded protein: CASSPPTGQHSYNEQFF. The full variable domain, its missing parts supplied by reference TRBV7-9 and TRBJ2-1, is DTGVSQNPRHKITKRGQNVTFRCDPISEHNRLYWYRQTLGQGPEFLTYFQNEAQLEKSRLLSDRFSAERPKGSFSTLEIQRTEQGDSAMYLCASSPPTGQHSYNEQFFGPGTRLTVL.